This entry features one TCR beta chain sequence. Its antigen is currently unknown. The entry originates in a study of identifying expanded T cells in peripheral blood. The study's findings and limits: About 1.3 clones differed between technical replicates, versus roughly 16 and 20 over time. Clone count variance between roughly 2-week samples rose with total template count.

Collection occurred without any documented infections or immune events in donors. Only in-frame clones appear in the TCRdb table, and some are missing; sequencing was by immunoSEQ multiplex PCR. The data hold tens of thousands of clones, with approximately 85% observed a single time. The source material was blood. The source of this sequence is a person aged 18-70 years in good health.

The CDR3 loop reads CASSQRENTEAFF. CDR3 DNA: TGTGCCAGCTCACAAAGGGAAAACACTGAAGCTTTCTTT. The chain recombines TRBV18 with TRBJ1-1; no definite D call. This CDR3 contains 13 residues. Trimming removed 4 bases from V and 2 bases from J, with 8 bases in between. Germline CDR1 KGHSH, CDR2 LQKENI.